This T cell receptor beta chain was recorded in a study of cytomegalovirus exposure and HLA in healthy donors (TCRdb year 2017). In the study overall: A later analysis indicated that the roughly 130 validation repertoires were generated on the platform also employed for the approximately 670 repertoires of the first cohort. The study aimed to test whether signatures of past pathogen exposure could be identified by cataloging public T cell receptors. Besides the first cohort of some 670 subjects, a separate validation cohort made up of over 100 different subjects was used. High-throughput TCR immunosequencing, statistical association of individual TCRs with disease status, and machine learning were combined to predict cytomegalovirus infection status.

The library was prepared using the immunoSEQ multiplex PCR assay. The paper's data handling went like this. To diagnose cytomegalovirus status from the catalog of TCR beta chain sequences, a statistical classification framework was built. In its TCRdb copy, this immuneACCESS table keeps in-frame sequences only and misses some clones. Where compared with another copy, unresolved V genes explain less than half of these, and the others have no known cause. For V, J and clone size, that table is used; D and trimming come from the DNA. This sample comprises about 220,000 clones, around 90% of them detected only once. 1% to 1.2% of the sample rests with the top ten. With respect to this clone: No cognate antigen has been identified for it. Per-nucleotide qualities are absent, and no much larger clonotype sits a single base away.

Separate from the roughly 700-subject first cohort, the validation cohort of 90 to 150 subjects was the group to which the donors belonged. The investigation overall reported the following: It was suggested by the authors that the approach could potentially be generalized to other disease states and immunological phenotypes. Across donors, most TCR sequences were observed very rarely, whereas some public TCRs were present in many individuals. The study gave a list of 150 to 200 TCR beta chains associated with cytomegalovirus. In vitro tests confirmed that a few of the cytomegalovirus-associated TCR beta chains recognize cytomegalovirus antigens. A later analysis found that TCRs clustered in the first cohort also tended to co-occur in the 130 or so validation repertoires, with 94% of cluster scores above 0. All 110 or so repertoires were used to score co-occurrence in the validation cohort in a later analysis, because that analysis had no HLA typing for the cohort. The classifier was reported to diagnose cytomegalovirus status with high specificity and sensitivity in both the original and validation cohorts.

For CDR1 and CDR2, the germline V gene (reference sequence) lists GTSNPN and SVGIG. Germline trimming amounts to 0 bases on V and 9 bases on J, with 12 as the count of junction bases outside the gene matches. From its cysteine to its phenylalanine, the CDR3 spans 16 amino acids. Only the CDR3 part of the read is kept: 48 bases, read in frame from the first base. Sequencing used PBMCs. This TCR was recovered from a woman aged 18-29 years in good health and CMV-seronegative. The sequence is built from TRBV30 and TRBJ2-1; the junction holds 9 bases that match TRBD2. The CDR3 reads CAWSVGGRAIVVEQFF. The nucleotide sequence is TGTGCCTGGAGTGTTGGCGGGAGGGCCATAGTGGTTGAGCAGTTCTTC.